This entry is about one T cell receptor (beta chain). The target of this receptor is not known. No base quality values were provided; no much bigger clone lies one nucleotide off. The CDR3 regions of human TCRbeta chains were analyzed by immunosequencing. On the study's bioinformatics: Repertoire TCRs were checked for matches against a reference library of SARS-CoV-2-specific TCRs that had been generated using the MIRA antigen-specificity platform. Breadth was defined as the fraction of unique TCRs that were SARS-CoV-2-associated. Depth was defined as the fraction of total T cells that were SARS-CoV-2-associated. Each spike-specific TCR was assigned to its reactive spike region and to a CD4 or CD8 class using the MIRA data. Log10-transformed breadth and depth values were compared by one-way ANOVA with Sidak's multiple comparisons tests. The table was pulled from immuneACCESS by TCRdb, which kept in-frame rearrangements only. Such tables lose some clones; where checked, under half of the loss comes from unresolved V genes, and the rest has no known cause. V and J calls and clone size are given by that table; D and trimming were obtained from the DNA. Here the sample has around 130,000 clones; more than 90% occur a single time. The top ten clones comprise less than 2% of the sample.

This sample is part of a study of T cell responses to AZD1222 COVID-19 vaccine (dated by TCRdb to the early 2020s). A note on the overall study: TCR sequencing was performed for 233 trial participants, of whom around 210 were given two doses of AZD1222 and approximately 25 were given two doses of MenACWY control vaccine. Trial participants were enrolled by age into 18-55, 56-69 and 70-plus year subgroups, with roughly 160, 29 and 62 TCR-sequenced participants respectively.

At the junction V is shortened by 4 bases and J by 7 bases; bases outside the gene matches: 9. Reading the germline V gene (reference sequence) gives CDR1 MNHEY and CDR2 SMNVEV. Counted from cysteine to phenylalanine, this CDR3 has 16 amino acids. Only the CDR3 DNA is retained, 48 bases long and in frame from the first base. The time point label corresponds to: about 28 days (+/-7) after the second vaccine dose. AZD1222 recipients whose second dose came at about 4 weeks and those whose second dose came at about 12 weeks were combined into one group, since spike-specific TCR depth and breadth did not differ between the two schedules. Vaccinee samples came from UK trials COV001 and COV002, including a single-blind randomized controlled phase 2/3 trial of AZD1222 (ChAdOx1 nCoV-19) in healthy adults. For TCRbeta chain sequencing, PBMC samples were collected from trial participants at day 0 and at day 28 after the second dose.

Points the paper makes about the study in general: Reportedly, close to half of the unique spike-specific TCRs recognized epitopes lying outside the regions that are mutated in the B.1.351 and B.1.1.7 variants. Because no samples from the day 14 peak response were available, repertoires could be characterized only after the peak T cell response. The vaccine-associated CD4 TCRs covered the entire spike protein, and the dominant responses fell in regions 160-218 and 743-854. In the small 56-69-year group, the increase in depth fell short of significance, most likely because of low power. Conclusions about previously exposed vaccinees are limited because only a handful of AZD1222 recipients were SARS-CoV-2 seropositive at baseline. Most participants were white British and females outnumbered males, and the authors suggested that clonal diversity may have been underestimated. Spike-specific TCR breadth and depth rose significantly after two AZD1222 doses compared with day 0 and with MenACWY recipients.

This sequence uses TRBV27 and TRBJ2-1, and 11 junction bases match TRBD2. The sequencing here drew on peripheral blood, taken 28 days after the second AZD1222 dose. The TCR sequence derives from an adult who received the AZD1222 COVID-19 vaccine. The nucleotide sequence is TGTGCCAGCAGTTCCTATAGCGGGGGGGCCGGGAATGAGCAGTTCTTC. This encodes CASSSYSGGAGNEQFF.